Shown below are 18 T cell receptor beta chains from a single sample sequenced in a study of blood T cell repertoires in COVID-19 (dated by TCRdb to about 2020). Receptors were amplified or captured by the immunoSEQ multiplex PCR assay. TCRdb provides this immuneACCESS table in a form limited to in-frame rearrangements. Some clones are lacking; in checked studies, under half of them reflect an unresolved V gene, and why the rest are absent is not known. This sample has over 150,000 clones in its table, and around 79% of those were observed once. The ten largest clonotypes hold around 1.5% of the sample. Sequences were obtained from peripheral blood. The origin of the receptors is a man older than 75 with acute or convalescent COVID-19.

The rearrangement joins TRBV11-2 to TRBJ1-2, with D tentatively TRBD1 (5 bases). Germline lookup yields CDR1 SGHAT and CDR2 FQNNGV. V shed 1 base and J shed 4 bases, with 13 bases lying between them. CDR3 length equals 15 residues. The chain's CDR3 is CASSLGLGPFYGYTF. Here the CDR3 DNA reads TGTGCCAGCAGCTTAGGCCTGGGGCCATTCTATGGCTACACCTTC.

The V call is TRBV4-3, the J call TRBJ2-1; 8 bases align to TRBD1. The CDR3 is made up of 20 amino acids. The germline V gene encodes CDR1 LGHNA and CDR2 YSLEER. After removal of 4 bases from V and 4 bases from J, the junction contained 21 bases not matched to a gene. The CDR3 protein is CASSPRAGTGISVGYNEQFF. In nucleotides, the CDR3 is TGCGCCAGCAGCCCGCGGGCCGGGACAGGAATATCGGTAGGGTACAATGAGCAGTTCTTC.

The chain joins TRBV6-5 to TRBJ2-7, with 9 bases lining up with TRBD1. Germline CDR1 reads MNHEY; CDR2 reads SVGAGI. CDR3 length equals 14 residues. After removal of 5 bases from V and 6 bases from J, the junction contained 8 bases not matched to a gene. The CDR3 DNA follows: TGTGCCAGCAGTCTCGGGACAGGGTATCCCGAGCAGTACGTC. This encodes CASSLGTGYPEQYV.

This clone has more than one count but fewer than ten. The rearrangement links TRBV5-1 to TRBJ2-1; TRBD2 matches at 12 bases. The germline CDR1 and CDR2 sequences are SGHRS and YFSETQ. This CDR3 comprises 15 residues. The ends lost 6 bases at V and 3 bases at J; junction bases unmatched: 4. The chain's CDR3 is CASNGLAGFYNEQFF. The CDR3 coding sequence is TGCGCCAGCAACGGACTAGCGGGGTTCTACAATGAGCAGTTCTTC. Combining the CDR3 with reference TRBV5-1 and TRBJ2-1 gives the whole variable domain KAGVTQTPRYLIKTRGQQVTLSCSPISGHRSVSWYQQTPGQGLQFLFEYFSETQRNKGNFPGRFSGRQFSNSRSEMNVSTLELGDSALYLCASNGLAGFYNEQFFGPGTRLTVL.

This clone was observed at least ten times. This chain links TRBV27 with TRBJ2-2; D is unresolved. V was shortened by 0 bases and J by 1 base, with 12 bases between the two germline ends. The CDR3 length is 17 residues. Germline CDR1 reads MNHEY; CDR2 reads SMNVEV (reference sequence). This CDR3 is CASSLSWLTKNTGELFF. CDR3 nucleotides: TGTGCCAGCAGTTTATCGTGGCTTACCAAGAACACCGGGGAGCTGTTTTTT.

This clone was found a few times. The chain carries TRBV30 and TRBJ2-2; TRBD1 aligns across 7 bases. CDR1 is GTSNPN and CDR2 is SVGIG in the germline V gene (reference sequence). The CDR3 loop spans 14 amino acids. With 0 bases clipped from V and 6 bases from J, the junction kept 4 bases outside the gene matches. The CDR3 nucleotides read TGTGCCTGGAGTGTAAAGGGGGCGCCCGGGGAGCTGTTTTTT. It encodes CAWSVKGAPGELFF.

The chain combines TRBV13 with TRBJ1-2, with 11 bases matching TRBD1. In germline, CDR1 is PRHDT, CDR2 FYEKMQ (reference sequence). V shed 5 bases, J shed 4 bases, and the junction held 6 bases outside the gene matches. The CDR3 covers 15 residues. The CDR3 coding sequence is TGTGCCAGCAGCCCAGGACAGGGGGCGGGCTATGGCTACACCTTC. Its translation: CASSPGQGAGYGYTF.

This chain uses TRBV6-2 or TRBV6-3 with TRBJ2-3; D ambiguous. Per germline, CDR1 MNHEY and CDR2 SVGEGT. The ends were cut back, 4 bases at V and 5 bases at J, with 7 bases in the middle. The CDR3 has 12 amino acids. For the CDR3, the DNA is TGTGCCAGCAGTTTCACTCGAGATACGCAGTATTTT. It codes for CASSFTRDTQYF.

The chain is built from TRBV5-4 and TRBJ2-7; D not certain. The length of the CDR3 is 12 residues. The V and J ends lost 5 bases and 2 bases respectively, with 8 bases between them. Germline V CDR1 and CDR2: SGHNT, YYREEE (reference sequence). CDR3 DNA sequence: TGTGCCAGCAGTTTCGACACCTACGAGCAGTACGTC. It encodes CASSFDTYEQYV.

The V call is TRBV5-6, the J call TRBJ1-1; D remains unclear. This CDR3 is built from 16 residues. The V gene's germline CDR1 is SGHDT and CDR2 YYEEEE. V was pared by 4 bases and J by 1 base, with 17 bases between. The CDR3 sequence is CASSKEDGGWNTEAFF. As DNA, the CDR3 is TGTGCCAGCAGCAAAGAGGACGGAGGGTGGAACACTGAAGCTTTCTTT.

The rearrangement joins TRBV27 to TRBJ2-5; 13 nucleotides line up with TRBD2. Germline CDR1 reads MNHEY; CDR2 reads SMNVEV (reference sequence). The CDR3 consists of 19 residues. Unmatched junction bases numbered 15, after V lost 4 bases and J lost 4 bases. CDR3 bases: TGTGCCAGCAGTTCCTCCGGACTAGCGGGGGCCGCCTGGGCAGAGACCCAGTACTTC. This translates into CASSSSGLAGAAWAETQYF.

This rearrangement joins TRBV6-1 to TRBJ1-2; perhaps TRBD1 as D (6 bases). The germline V gene encodes CDR1 MNHNS and CDR2 SASEGT. The CDR3 consists of 14 residues. Between the trimmed V and J ends, which lost 1 base and 2 bases, there was a span of 8 bases. CDR3 protein: CASSEGGRNYGYTF. The CDR3 bases are TGTGCCAGCAGTGAAGGGGGGCGAAACTATGGCTACACCTTC.

V usage is TRBV7-6 and J usage is TRBJ1-3, with 9 nucleotides matching TRBD1. There are 16 residues in the CDR3. V was clipped by 1 base and J by 4 bases; unmatched bases: 5. Germline loops: CDR1 SGHVS, CDR2 FNYEAQ. CDR3 nucleotides: TGTGCCAGCAGCTTAGGGACAGGGGAGTTCGGAAACACCATATATTTT. It encodes CASSLGTGEFGNTIYF.

The genes are TRBV27 and TRBJ1-6, with D uncertain. Germline values: CDR1 MNHEY, CDR2 SMNVEV (reference sequence). This CDR3 spans 15 amino acids. V was cut by 3 bases and J by 8 bases, with 14 bases left in between. The CDR3 coding sequence is TGTGCCAGCAGTTTGAGAAATCCTTTTGATTCACCCCTCCACTTT. Encoded protein: CASSLRNPFDSPLHF.

This clone was counted only a few times. V gene TRBV10-3 combines with J gene TRBJ1-5, with TRBD1 identical over 7 bases. Per germline, CDR1 ENHRY and CDR2 SYGVKD. The CDR3 consists of 15 residues. J gave up 6 bases and V 0 bases, and 5 bases lay outside the gene matches. The CDR3 protein is CAISESQGRPQPQHF. The CDR3 DNA is TGTGCCATCAGTGAGTCACAGGGGCGGCCTCAGCCCCAGCATTTT.

The rearrangement uses TRBV5-8 and TRBJ1-3, with TRBD1 as a possible D gene (6 bases). Germline loops: CDR1 SGHTS, CDR2 YDEGEE. The germline V and J ends were trimmed by 2 bases and 8 bases, with 14 bases remaining between them. The CDR3 is 14 amino acids. CDR3 amino acids: CASSLRDTWDTIYF. The DNA for the CDR3 is TGTGCCAGCAGCTTACGGGACACCTGGGACACCATATATTTT.

The rearrangement joins TRBV27 to TRBJ1-1; TRBD1 agrees at 11 bases. This CDR3 is built from 15 residues. Germline-derived CDR1 and CDR2 are MNHEY and SMNVEV (reference sequence). J lost 5 bases, V lost 4 bases, and 6 bases had no gene match. As DNA, the CDR3 is TGTGCCAGCAGTTCGGGACAGGGGGTTTGGACTGAAGCTTTCTTT. It is translated as CASSSGQGVWTEAFF.

The chain combines TRBV7-2 with TRBJ1-6; maybe TRBD1 (6 bases). The CDR3 spans 17 residues. V lost 5 bases, J lost 0 bases, and 14 bases lay in between. Germline V CDR1 and CDR2: SGHTA, FQGNSA. CDR3 coding DNA: TGTGCCAGCAGCCTCACAGGGTTTATCTCCTATAATTCACCCCTCCACTTT. Amino acid sequence: CASSLTGFISYNSPLHF. Full variable domain (missing parts from reference TRBV7-2 and TRBJ1-6): GAGVSQSPSNKVTEKGKDVELRCDPISGHTALYWYRQSLGQGLEFLIYFQGNSAPDKSGLPSDRFSAERTGGSVSTLTIQRTQQEDSAVYLCASSLTGFISYNSPLHFGNGTRLTVT.